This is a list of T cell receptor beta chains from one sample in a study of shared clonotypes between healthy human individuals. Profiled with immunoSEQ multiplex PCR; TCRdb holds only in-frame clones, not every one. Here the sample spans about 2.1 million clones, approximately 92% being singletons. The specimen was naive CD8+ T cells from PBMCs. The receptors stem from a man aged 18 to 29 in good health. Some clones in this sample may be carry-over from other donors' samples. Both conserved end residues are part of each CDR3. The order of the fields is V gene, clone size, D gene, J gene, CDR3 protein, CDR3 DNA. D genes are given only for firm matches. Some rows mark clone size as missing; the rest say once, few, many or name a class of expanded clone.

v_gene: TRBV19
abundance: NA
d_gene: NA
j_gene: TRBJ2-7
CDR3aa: CASSTDSEGPLGEQYF
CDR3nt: TGTGCCAGTAGTACCGACTCGGAGGGACCGCTGGGCGAGCAGTACTTC

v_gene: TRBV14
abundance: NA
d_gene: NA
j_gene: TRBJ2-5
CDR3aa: CASSPGTQYF
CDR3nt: TGTGCCAGCAGCCCCGGGACCCAGTACTTC

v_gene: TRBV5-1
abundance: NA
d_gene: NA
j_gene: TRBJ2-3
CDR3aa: CASSLALPSTDTQYF
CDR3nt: TGCGCCAGCAGCTTGGCACTCCCTAGCACAGATACGCAGTATTTT

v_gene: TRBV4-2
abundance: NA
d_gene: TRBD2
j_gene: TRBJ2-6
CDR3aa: CASSQLAGVLSGANVLTF
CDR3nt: TGTGCCAGCAGCCAACTAGCGGGCGTCCTCTCTGGGGCCAACGTCCTGACTTTC

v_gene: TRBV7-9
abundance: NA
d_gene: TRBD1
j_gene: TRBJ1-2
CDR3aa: CASSLDRGLPDPRPYTF
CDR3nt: TGTGCCAGCAGCCTTGACAGGGGACTACCAGATCCAAGGCCTTACACCTTC

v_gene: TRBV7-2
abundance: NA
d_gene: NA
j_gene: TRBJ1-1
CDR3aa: CASSLARYTEAFF
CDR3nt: TGTGCCAGCAGCTTAGCGCGGTACACTGAAGCTTTCTTT

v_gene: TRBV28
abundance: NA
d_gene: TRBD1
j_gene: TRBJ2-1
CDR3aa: CASSLPLNPERDSYDNEQFF
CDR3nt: TGTGCCAGCAGTTTACCCCTTAACCCCGAAAGGGACAGCTACGACAATGAGCAGTTCTTC

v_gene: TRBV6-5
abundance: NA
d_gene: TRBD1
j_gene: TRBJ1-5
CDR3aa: CASSYGTDYQPQHF
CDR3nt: TGTGCCAGCAGTTACGGGACAGATTATCAGCCCCAGCATTTT

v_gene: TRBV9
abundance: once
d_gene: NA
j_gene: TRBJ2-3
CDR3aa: CASSVTATETSTDTQYF
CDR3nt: TGTGCCAGCAGCGTAACCGCGACAGAAACTAGCACAGATACGCAGTATTTT

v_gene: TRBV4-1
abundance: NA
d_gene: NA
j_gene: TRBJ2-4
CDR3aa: CASSQDRFQTGKNIQYF
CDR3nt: TGCGCCAGCAGCCAAGATCGGTTCCAGACGGGCAAAAACATTCAGTACTTC

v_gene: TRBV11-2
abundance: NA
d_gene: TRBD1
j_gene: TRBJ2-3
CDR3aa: CASSLFRDRATDTQYF
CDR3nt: TGTGCCAGCAGCTTATTTCGGGACAGGGCCACAGATACGCAGTATTTT

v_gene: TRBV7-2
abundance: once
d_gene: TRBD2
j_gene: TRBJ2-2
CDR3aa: CASSLAMGLAGTGELFF
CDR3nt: TGTGCCAGCAGCTTAGCCATGGGACTAGCGGGCACCGGGGAGCTGTTTTTT

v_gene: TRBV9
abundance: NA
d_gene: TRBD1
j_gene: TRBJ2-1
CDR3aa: CASSVSGTGPYNEQFF
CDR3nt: TGTGCCAGCAGCGTTTCGGGGACAGGGCCCTACAATGAGCAGTTCTTC

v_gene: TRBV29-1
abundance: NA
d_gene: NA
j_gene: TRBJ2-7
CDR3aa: CSVGGSWGSSYEQYF
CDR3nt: TGCAGCGTTGGAGGCTCATGGGGCAGCTCCTACGAGCAGTACTTC

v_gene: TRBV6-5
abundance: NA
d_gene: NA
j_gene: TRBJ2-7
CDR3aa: CASSYRGTLNSYEQYF
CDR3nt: TGTGCCAGCAGTTACAGAGGGACCCTAAACTCCTACGAGCAGTACTTC

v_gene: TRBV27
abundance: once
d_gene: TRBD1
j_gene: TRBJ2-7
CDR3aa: CASRGTGTYEQYF
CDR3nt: TGTGCCAGCAGGGGGACAGGGACCTACGAGCAGTACTTC

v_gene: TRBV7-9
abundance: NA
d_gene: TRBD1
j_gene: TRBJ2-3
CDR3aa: CASSPPGTGLTDTQYF
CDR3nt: TGTGCCAGCAGCCCCCCGGGGACAGGACTCACAGATACGCAGTATTTT

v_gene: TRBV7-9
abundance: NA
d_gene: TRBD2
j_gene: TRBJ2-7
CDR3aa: CASSQGLAGGPDFNEQYF
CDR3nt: TGTGCCAGCAGCCAGGGACTAGCGGGAGGGCCCGATTTCAACGAGCAGTACTTC

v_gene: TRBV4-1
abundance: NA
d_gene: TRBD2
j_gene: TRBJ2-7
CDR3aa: CASSQEGGLAGAQYF
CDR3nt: TGCGCCAGCAGCCAAGAGGGGGGCCTAGCGGGAGCCCAATACTTC

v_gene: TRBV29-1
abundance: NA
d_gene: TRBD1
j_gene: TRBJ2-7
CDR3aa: CSAQVGTGTYEQYF
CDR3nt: TGCAGCGCTCAAGTCGGGACAGGGACCTACGAGCAGTACTTC

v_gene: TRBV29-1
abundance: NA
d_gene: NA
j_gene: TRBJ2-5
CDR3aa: CSVEDQDLMGETQYF
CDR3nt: TGCAGCGTTGAAGATCAGGACCTTATGGGAGAGACCCAGTACTTC

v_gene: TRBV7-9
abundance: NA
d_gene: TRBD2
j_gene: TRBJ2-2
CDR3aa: CASLASGRAVDTGELFF
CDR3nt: TGTGCCAGCCTCGCTAGCGGGAGGGCCGTCGACACCGGGGAGCTGTTTTTT

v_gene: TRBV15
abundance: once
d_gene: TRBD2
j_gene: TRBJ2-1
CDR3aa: CATSREEVLGLAGTGVEFF
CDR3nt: TGTGCCACCAGCAGAGAAGAAGTTTTGGGGCTAGCGGGGACGGGGGTGGAGTTCTTC

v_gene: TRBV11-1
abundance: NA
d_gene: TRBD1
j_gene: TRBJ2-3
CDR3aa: CASSLGQVATDTQYF
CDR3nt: TGTGCCAGCAGCCTGGGACAGGTGGCCACAGATACGCAGTATTTT

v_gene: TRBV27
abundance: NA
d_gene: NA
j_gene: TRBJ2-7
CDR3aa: CASSRDGYEQYF
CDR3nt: TGTGCCAGCAGCCGGGACGGGTACGAGCAGTACTTC

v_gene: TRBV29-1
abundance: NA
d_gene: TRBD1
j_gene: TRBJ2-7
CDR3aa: CSVRDRNYEQYF
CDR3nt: TGCAGCGTCCGGGACAGGAACTACGAGCAGTACTTC

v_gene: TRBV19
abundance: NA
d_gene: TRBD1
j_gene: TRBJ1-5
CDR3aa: CASSTPGGRNQPQHF
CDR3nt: TGTGCCAGTAGTACCCCAGGGGGTCGCAATCAGCCCCAGCATTTT